This record concerns one TCR beta chain sequence. Its specificity is not known. Trimming took off 5 bases at V and 9 bases at J, with 24 bases between the two ends. Per germline, CDR1 SGHRS and CDR2 YFSETQ. The CDR3 extends over 16 amino acids. Sequencing was performed with immunoSEQ multiplex PCR; in TCRdb, only in-frame clones are kept and a portion is missing. The data contain 12,000 or so clones, about nine tenths of them singletons. This specimen belongs to a study of a mutant IDH1 vaccine in newly diagnosed glioma. Time point meaning: week 5, during vaccination. Each dose of the vaccine consisted of 300 ug of mutant IDH1 20-mer peptide, with topical imiquimod.

V gene TRBV5-1 combines with J gene TRBJ2-1; D may match TRBD1 or TRBD2 (5 bases each). This clonotype was sampled from a woman aged 35 to 49 with glioma. Some clones in this sample may be carry-over from other donors' samples. The sample consisted of PBMCs, taken from a glioma patient whose treatment included an IDH1 peptide vaccine. CDR3 residues: CASRALGRGVAGEQFF. CDR3 sequence (DNA): TGCGCCAGCAGAGCCCTCGGTCGGGGCGTAGCTGGTGAGCAGTTCTTC.